This TCR beta chain is drawn from a study of CD4 T cells in relation to SARS-CoV-2 and coronaviruses. Study details: ViraFEST: approximately 10-day antigen culture of PBMCs, then TCR beta CDR3 sequencing.

About this clone: The antigen is unknown.

The unexposed donors gave CD4+ T cells in about 2011-2018, prior to COVID-19. CD4+ T cells were isolated from the cells after more than nine days of culture. As cell numbers allowed, unexposed-donor CD4+ T cells faced SARS-CoV-2 S/N and four cold-coronavirus spikes. The table came from immunoSEQ multiplex PCR; TCRdb's copy has only in-frame clones and leaves some out. The data hold 9,500 to 12,000 clones, with about 81% observed a single time. The source is a human donor in good health. The sample taken for sequencing was CD4+ T cells from PBMCs, cultured in vitro.

This CDR3 is CASSPGGRQNFYEQYF. The CDR3 DNA reads as TGCGCCAGCAGCCCCGGGGGGCGCCAGAACTTCTACGAGCAGTACTTC. This chain links TRBV4-1 with TRBJ2-7, with a possible D match to TRBD2 (7 bases). CDR1 and CDR2 from the germline V gene are MGHRA and YSYEKL. There are 16 residues in the CDR3. The V and J ends lost 4 bases and 3 bases respectively, with 19 bases between them.